There are a few counts of the clone carrying this TCR beta chain. This table comes from immunoSEQ multiplex PCR, and its TCRdb copy is limited to in-frame clones, with some not included. The sample records a few hundred thousand clones, approximately 89% being singletons. This sample was taken from a study of blood T cell repertoires in COVID-19. The V end was cut by 5 bases, the J end by 4 bases, with 17 bases between. The CDR3 is made up of 15 amino acids. Looked up from germline, CDR1 is SGHAT and CDR2 is FQNNGV. Sequencing was carried out using PBMCs or T cells enriched from blood (not recorded which). The V call is TRBV11-2, the J call TRBJ1-2; the D gene is possibly TRBD1 (6 bases). This clonotype originated in a young woman who had recovered from COVID-19. CDR3 in DNA: TGTGCCAGCAGCCTAACTGGGGGCGTTCGCTATGGCTACACCTTC. Protein sequence: CASSLTGGVRYGYTF.